What follows are 23 T cell receptor beta chains derived from one specimen sequenced in a study of cytomegalovirus exposure and HLA in healthy donors (TCRdb year 2017). Library creation used the immunoSEQ multiplex PCR assay. For the multiplex PCR, a mixture combining 60 forward primers for TCR Vbeta segments and 13 reverse primers for TCR Jbeta segments was used. TCRdb limited this immuneACCESS table to in-frame rearrangements with V and J called. A share of clones is missing; checked studies link under half to unresolved V genes, and the rest is unexplained. This sample's records show over 55,000 clones. The ten largest account for 3% to 4% of the sample. Sequencing was performed on PBMCs. The receptor set was obtained from a male donor in good health and CMV-seronegative.

The CDR3 here is CASSSMVGARGPQHF. Written as DNA, the CDR3 is TGTGCCAGCAGTTCAATGGTAGGGGCTAGGGGGCCCCAGCATTTT. The chain links TRBV27 to TRBJ1-5; maybe TRBD1 (5 bases). This CDR3 is 15 amino acids long. The V gene lost 4 bases and the J gene lost 9 bases, with 19 bases spanning the gap. CDR1 MNHEY and CDR2 SMNVEV come from the germline V gene (reference sequence).

V and J are TRBV30 and TRBJ1-3; D is unclear. Germline lookup yields CDR1 GTSNPN and CDR2 SVGIG (reference sequence). Deletions cut 1 base from V and 0 bases from J, with 7 bases between. This CDR3 spans 14 amino acids. This CDR3 is CAWSGTTSGNTIYF. The DNA for the CDR3 is TGTGCCTGGAGTGGTACAACCTCTGGAAACACCATATATTTT.

The gene calls are TRBV30 and TRBJ2-1; 9 bases agree with TRBD2. Germline V gene lookup returns CDR1 GTSNPN and CDR2 SVGIG (reference sequence). The CDR3 is made up of 12 amino acids. V trimming: 4 bases; J trimming: 7 bases; junction bases outside the gene matches: 2. CDR3 in DNA: TGTGCCTGGAAGCGGGAGGAGAATGAGCAGTTCTTC. Encoded protein: CAWKREENEQFF.

The V call is TRBV6-5, the J call TRBJ1-5; no definite D call. Germline lookup yields CDR1 MNHEY and CDR2 SVGAGI. The V gene lost 7 bases and the J gene lost 5 bases, with 12 bases spanning the gap. The CDR3 spans 13 residues. The CDR3 DNA follows: TGTGCCAGCACAGACCGCCGGGATCAGCCCCAGCATTTT. This encodes CASTDRRDQPQHF.

The CDR3 sequence: CASSLRRGQLYEQYF. CDR3 DNA: TGTGCCAGCAGCCTCCGAAGGGGACAGCTCTACGAGCAGTACTTC. The chain joins TRBV4-2 to TRBJ2-7, with 7 bases lining up with TRBD1. Germline V gene sequence: CDR1 LGHNA, CDR2 YNFKEQ. Trimming took 4 bases from V and 3 from J; bases not matched to a gene: 9. This CDR3 contains 15 residues.

The rearrangement joins TRBV5-1 to TRBJ2-1, with D maybe TRBD1 (6 bases). The V end was cut by 0 bases, the J end by 6 bases, with 16 bases between. Germline CDR1 and CDR2: SGHRS and YFSETQ. The CDR3 has 16 amino acids. The CDR3 is CASSLGLNRVSNEQFF. The CDR3, as DNA: TGCGCCAGCAGCTTGGGCCTTAACAGGGTTTCCAATGAGCAGTTCTTC.

This chain links TRBV7-2 with TRBJ2-5, with 8 bases lining up with TRBD1. There are 17 residues in the CDR3. V lost 2 bases, J lost 1 base, and 9 bases stayed unmatched. CDR1 is SGHTA, CDR2 FQGNSA, per germline. The CDR3 is CASSLRGQGALQETQYF. The CDR3 bases are TGTGCCAGCAGCTTAAGGGGTCAGGGGGCCCTCCAAGAGACCCAGTACTTC. Full variable domain (rest looked up from reference TRBV7-2 and TRBJ2-5): GAGVSQSPSNKVTEKGKDVELRCDPISGHTALYWYRQSLGQGLEFLIYFQGNSAPDKSGLPSDRFSAERTGGSVSTLTIQRTQQEDSAVYLCASSLRGQGALQETQYFGPGTRLLVL.

This clone ranks as medium-sized in terms of frequency. The chain uses TRBV7-9 and TRBJ1-3; D perhaps matches TRBD1 (5 bases). The CDR3 contains 14 residues. Trimming stripped 5 bases from V and 4 bases from J, with 12 bases between. Germline-derived CDR1 and CDR2 are SEHNR and FQNEAQ (reference sequence). The CDR3 region has the DNA TGTGCCAGCAGCCCCGGGACTGGCGGAAACACCATATATTTT. Protein: CASSPGTGGNTIYF.

This rearrangement joins TRBV5-1 to TRBJ2-7; 7 bases agree with TRBD2. The CDR3 contains 15 residues. Germline values: CDR1 SGHRS, CDR2 YFSETQ. V lost 4 bases to trimming and J lost 0 bases; unmatched junction nucleotides: 7. The CDR3 nucleotides read TGCGCCAGCAGCCACGGGGGGTCCGGCTCCTACGAGCAGTACTTC. Encoded protein: CASSHGGSGSYEQYF.

V is TRBV5-1 and J is TRBJ1-1; 7 nucleotides match TRBD1. CDR1 is SGHRS, CDR2 YFSETQ, per germline. CDR3 length equals 13 residues. With 7 bases clipped from V and 1 base from J, the junction kept 4 bases outside the gene matches. The CDR3 reads CASGNRGNTEAFF. CDR3 nucleotides: TGCGCCAGCGGTAACAGGGGGAACACTGAAGCTTTCTTT.

This rearrangement joins TRBV5-1 to TRBJ2-1; possible D gene TRBD1, 5 bases. The CDR3 runs to 14 residues. V shed 5 bases and J shed 5 bases, with 14 bases lying between them. Germline assignment: CDR1 SGHRS and CDR2 YFSETQ. The CDR3 nucleotides are TGCGCCAGCAGTCCTCAGGGTTCCGACAATGAGCAGTTCTTC. The encoded protein is CASSPQGSDNEQFF.

This chain links TRBV7-6 with TRBJ2-5; TRBD2 matches at 11 bases. The CDR3 sequence is 15 residues long. The V gene's germline CDR1 is SGHVS and CDR2 FNYEAQ. V lost 5 bases and J lost 1; bases outside the gene matches: 3. The CDR3 sequence is CASSPSGGSQETQYF. The DNA for the CDR3 is TGTGCCAGCAGCCCTAGCGGGGGGTCCCAAGAGACCCAGTACTTC.

This chain joins TRBV30 and TRBJ2-3; possibly TRBD2 for D (6 bases). This CDR3 spans 14 amino acids. Germline V lookup: CDR1 GTSNPN, CDR2 SVGIG (reference sequence). The V gene lost 0 bases and the J gene lost 5 bases, with 12 bases spanning the gap. The CDR3 spells CAWSVIGGGDTQYF. In DNA form, the CDR3 reads TGTGCCTGGAGTGTGATCGGGGGAGGAGATACGCAGTATTTT.

This chain uses TRBV6-1 with TRBJ1-2; 9 nucleotides line up with TRBD1. Trimming at V came to 5 bases and at J to 7 bases, leaving 8 bases not matched to a gene. The length of the CDR3 is 14 residues. Germline V gene data show CDR1 as MNHNS and CDR2 as SASEGT. CDR3 loop: CASSPGTGIRGYTF. The CDR3 DNA reads TGTGCCAGCAGTCCCGGGACAGGGATACGTGGCTACACCTTC.

This sequence joins TRBV29-1 and TRBJ1-1; D gene uncertain. The CDR3 loop spans 14 amino acids. The germline V gene has CDR1 SQVTM and CDR2 ANQGSEA. The V end lost 6 bases, the J end lost 0 bases, and 14 bases lay between the germline ends. The CDR3 bases are TGCAGCGTCCAGTATTCGTCTCTGAACACTGAAGCTTTCTTT. It translates to CSVQYSSLNTEAFF. The full variable domain, completed using reference TRBV29-1 and TRBJ1-1, is SAVISQKPSRDICQRGTSLTIQCQVDSQVTMMFWYRQQPGQSLTLIATANQGSEATYESGFVIDKFPISRPNLTFSTLTVSNMSPEDSSIYLCSVQYSSLNTEAFFGQGTRLTVV.

V usage is TRBV18 and J usage is TRBJ2-5; the D is unclear. The last part of the DNA fits TRBJ2-7 better; the J call may be wrong. The CDR3 covers 12 residues. Germline CDR1 reads KGHSH; CDR2 reads LQKENI. The CDR3 is CASSPNAYEQYF. CDR3 DNA sequence: TGTGCCAGCTCACCGAACGCCTACGAGCAGTACTTC.

CDR3 amino acids: CASSPSNGKNSPLHF. The CDR3 nucleotides read TGTGCCAGCAGTCCCTCGAACGGGAAAAATTCACCCCTCCACTTT. The chain recombines TRBV28 with TRBJ1-6; D uncertain. The germline V and J ends were trimmed by 5 bases and 7 bases, with 15 bases remaining between them. The CDR3 spans 15 residues. The germline V gene encodes CDR1 MDHEN and CDR2 SYDVKM.

V gene TRBV29-1 combines with J gene TRBJ2-5, with 7 positions matching TRBD1. The germline V gene has CDR1 SQVTM and CDR2 ANQGSEA. V was pared by 6 bases and J by 2 bases, with 3 bases of the junction left unmatched. This CDR3 spans 12 amino acids. This CDR3 is CSVLDRQETQYF. DNA for the CDR3: TGCAGCGTCCTGGACAGGCAAGAGACCCAGTACTTC. Drawing the rest from reference TRBV29-1 and TRBJ2-5, the complete variable domain is SAVISQKPSRDICQRGTSLTIQCQVDSQVTMMFWYRQQPGQSLTLIATANQGSEATYESGFVIDKFPISRPNLTFSTLTVSNMSPEDSSIYLCSVLDRQETQYFGPGTRLLVL.

V is TRBV7-9 and J is TRBJ2-1, with D hard to call. Germline values: CDR1 SEHNR, CDR2 FQNEAQ (reference sequence). Trimming took 1 base from V and 0 from J, leaving 7 bases between them. The CDR3 runs 15 residues. The CDR3 DNA reads as TGTGCCAGCAGCTTAGGCAGGATCTCCTACAATGAGCAGTTCTTC. Protein sequence: CASSLGRISYNEQFF.

In DNA form, the CDR3 reads TGTGCAAGTCGCTTAAGACAGGGAGGCACCTATAATTCACCCCTCCACTTT. Translated: CASRLRQGGTYNSPLHF. This chain joins TRBV12-2 and TRBJ1-6; TRBD1 is the table's D call, not checked against the DNA. TRBV12-2 is shown as a pseudogene. CDR3 length: 17 amino acids.

The chain uses TRBV4-3 and TRBJ2-7; 7 bases line up with TRBD2. The CDR3 extends over 14 amino acids. The germline gives CDR1 LGHNA, CDR2 YSLEER. The trim removed 5 bases at V and 5 bases at J, leaving 9 bases unmatched. The CDR3 coding sequence is TGCGCCAGCAGCGTTGGGAGTGCGGGAGACGAGCAGTACTTC. It codes for CASSVGSAGDEQYF.

V usage is TRBV7-3 and J usage is TRBJ2-3; TRBD1 might be the D (6 bases). Germline V gene lookup returns CDR1 SGHTA and CDR2 FQGTGA. CDR3 length: 14 amino acids. V gave up 4 bases and J gave up 6 bases, with 14 bases separating them. The CDR3 DNA reads TGTGCCAGCAGCTACCGGACAGCTACGGATACGCAGTATTTT. Amino acids: CASSYRTATDTQYF.

This chain uses TRBV7-2 with TRBJ1-5, with D unclear. V shed 1 base and J shed 2 bases, with 9 bases lying between them. Looked up from germline, CDR1 is SGHTA and CDR2 is FQGNSA. The CDR3 length is 15 residues. CDR3 residues: CASSLGVSGNQPQHF. In DNA, the CDR3 is TGTGCCAGCAGCTTAGGGGTTAGCGGCAATCAGCCCCAGCATTTT.